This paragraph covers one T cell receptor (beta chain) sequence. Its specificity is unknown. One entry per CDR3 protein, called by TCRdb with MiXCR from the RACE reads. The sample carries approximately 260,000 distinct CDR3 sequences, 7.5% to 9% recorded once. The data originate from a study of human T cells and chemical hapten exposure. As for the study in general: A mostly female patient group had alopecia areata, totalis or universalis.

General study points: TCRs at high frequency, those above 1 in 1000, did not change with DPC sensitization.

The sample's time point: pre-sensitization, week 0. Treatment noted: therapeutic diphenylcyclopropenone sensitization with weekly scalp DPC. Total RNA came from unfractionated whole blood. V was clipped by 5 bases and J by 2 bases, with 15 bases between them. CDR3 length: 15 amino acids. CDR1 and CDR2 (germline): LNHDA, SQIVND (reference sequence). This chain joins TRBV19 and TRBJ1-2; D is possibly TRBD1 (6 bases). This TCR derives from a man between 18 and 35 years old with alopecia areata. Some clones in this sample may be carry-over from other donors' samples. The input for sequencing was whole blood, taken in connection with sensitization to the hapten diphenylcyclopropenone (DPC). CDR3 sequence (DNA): TGTGCCAGTAGTGTTTATCCGGACAGAAACTATGGCTACACCTTC. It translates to CASSVYPDRNYGYTF.